Below, 29 T cell receptor beta chains from the same sample are listed, as sequenced in a study of T cells after yellow fever vaccination. One entry per CDR3 protein, called by TCRdb with MiXCR from the 5' RACE reads. The data show around 340,000 distinct CDR3 sequences, approximately 9% seen once. This material consisted of PBMCs, taken on the day of the first yellow fever vaccination. The origin of the receptors is a man younger than 35 who received the YFV17D yellow fever vaccine.

This chain uses TRBV11-2 with TRBJ2-1, with no clear D. The ends were cut back, 5 bases at V and 8 bases at J, with 7 bases in the middle. Per germline, CDR1 SGHAT and CDR2 FQNNGV. The CDR3 is 11 amino acids. CDR3 coding DNA: TGTGCCAGCAGCCCACAAGATGAGCAGTTCTTC. Protein sequence: CASSPQDEQFF.

This clonotype was found a few times. V gene TRBV11-2 combines with J gene TRBJ2-7; no definite D call. V was trimmed by 5 bases and J by 3 bases, leaving 14 bases between them. Germline loops: CDR1 SGHAT, CDR2 FQNNGV. The CDR3 runs 14 residues. CDR3 sequence reads: CASSQIWVDYEQYF. Here the CDR3 DNA reads TGTGCCAGCAGCCAAATCTGGGTTGACTACGAGCAGTACTTC.

The gene calls are TRBV18 and TRBJ2-5; the D is unclear. The CDR3 extends over 13 amino acids. The V gene's germline CDR1 is KGHSH and CDR2 LQKENI. V shed 3 bases and J shed 5 bases, with 10 bases lying between them. The CDR3 here is CASSPTDLETQYF. The CDR3 coding sequence is TGTGCCAGCTCACCCACGGATCTGGAGACCCAGTACTTC.

The genes are TRBV2 and TRBJ1-4; D remains ambiguous. Trimming shortened V by 7 bases and J by 5 bases, and 11 bases separated the two germline ends. The germline V gene has CDR1 SNHLY and CDR2 FYNNEI. The CDR3 sequence is 13 residues long. CDR3 bases: TGTGCCAGCAAAGTCCGGCAAAATGAAAAACTGTTTTTT. Its translation: CASKVRQNEKLFF.

This clonotype was seen ten or more times. J is TRBJ2-1 and V is TRBV7-9; D possibly uses TRBD1 or TRBD2 (5 bases each). The CDR3 covers 15 residues. Germline loops: CDR1 SEHNR, CDR2 FQNEAQ (reference sequence). The V end was cut by 6 bases, the J end by 4 bases, with 16 bases between. The CDR3 reads CASSHRDRSYNEQFF. CDR3 coding DNA: TGTGCCAGCAGTCACCGGGACCGCTCATACAATGAGCAGTTCTTC.

This clonotype was observed a handful of times. The J gene is TRBJ1-6, the V gene TRBV3-1; D is perhaps TRBD1 (5 bases). The V end lost 3 bases, the J end lost 7 bases, and 7 bases lay between the germline ends. Germline CDR1 reads LGHDT; CDR2 reads YNNKEL (reference sequence). The CDR3 sequence is 13 residues long. The CDR3, as DNA: TGTGCCAGCAGCCAGGGGCAGAATTCACCCCTCCACTTT. Its translation: CASSQGQNSPLHF.

This clonotype was counted a few times. The rearrangement joins TRBV5-6 to TRBJ2-5; TRBD1 might be the D (6 bases). Germline lookup yields CDR1 SGHDT and CDR2 YYEEEE. Trimming took 6 bases from V and 0 from J, leaving 15 bases between them. This CDR3 contains 15 residues. CDR3 in DNA: TGTGCCAGCAACGAGGGGACAAAGTACCAAGAGACCCAGTACTTC. Encoded protein: CASNEGTKYQETQYF. Full variable domain (outside the CDR3, taken from reference TRBV5-6 and TRBJ2-5): DAGVTQSPTHLIKTRGQQVTLRCSPKSGHDTVSWYQQALGQGPQFIFQYYEEEERQRGNFPDRFSGHQFPNYSSELNVNALLLGDSALYLCASNEGTKYQETQYFGPGTRLLVL.

In its sample, this clonotype was seen a few times. The chain carries TRBV4-1 and TRBJ2-5; 7 nucleotides align to TRBD1. The CDR3 has 17 amino acids. Trimming took 6 bases from V and 5 from J; bases not matched to a gene: 18. Per germline, CDR1 MGHRA and CDR2 YSYEKL. CDR3 nucleotides: TGCGCCAGCAGTCCTAATACCCTGACAGGGTTAGGGGAGACCCAGTACTTC. Translation gives CASSPNTLTGLGETQYF.

There are many counts of this clonotype. The V gene is TRBV12-3 or TRBV12-4, the J gene TRBJ1-1; TRBD1 might be the D (5 bases). V lost 6 bases and J 7 bases, leaving 12 bases between the germline ends. This CDR3 spans 12 amino acids. The CDR3 spells CASSRVGGEAFF. In DNA form, the CDR3 reads TGTGCCAGCAGCCGTGTTGGGGGTGAAGCTTTCTTT.

Of note for this clonotype: At one of its ends the junction is not consistent with the germline gene, which may arise from a read error. The chain is built from TRBV6-1 and TRBJ2-1; TRBD2 matches at 8 bases. This CDR3 has 13 amino acids. Per germline, CDR1 MNHNS and CDR2 SASEGT. CDR3 coding DNA: TGTGCCAGCAGCCGAAACCGGGGGGGTGAGCTGTTCTTC. Translated, it gives CASSRNRGGELFF.

CDR3 DNA: TGTGCTAGTGGTCCACAGGGCTACGAGCAGTACTTC. Residues: CASGPQGYEQYF. The gene calls are TRBV12-5 and TRBJ2-7, with D possibly TRBD1 on 6 matching bases. Trimming shortened V by 5 bases and J by 3 bases, and 8 bases separated the two germline ends. CDR3 size: 12 residues. Germline CDR1 reads LGHNT; CDR2 reads FRNRAP.

In this sample, this clonotype turned up a few times. The chain employs TRBV5-1 and TRBJ2-3; 8 bases line up with TRBD1. This CDR3 comprises 13 residues. The V segment lost 4 bases and the J segment 7 bases; nucleotides outside the gene matches: 5. Germline CDR1 reads SGHRS; CDR2 reads YFSETQ. The CDR3 loop reads CASSADRAYTQYF. The CDR3 region has the DNA TGCGCCAGCAGCGCGGACAGGGCCTATACGCAGTATTTT.

This clonotype came up many times. The gene calls are TRBV12-3 or TRBV12-4 and TRBJ2-2; D gene unclear. This CDR3 is built from 14 residues. The V end lost 3 bases, the J end lost 1 base, and 6 bases lay between the germline ends. This chain's CDR3 is CASSFWQNTGELFF. CDR3 DNA sequence: TGTGCCAGCAGTTTTTGGCAGAACACCGGGGAGCTGTTTTTT.

The sample holds many counts of this clonotype. This chain links TRBV12-3 or TRBV12-4 with TRBJ2-3; D gene unclear. Trimming took 5 bases from V and 6 from J, leaving 9 bases between them. This CDR3 is 12 amino acids long. CDR3 sequence reads: CASSQDGDTQYF. CDR3 nucleotide sequence: TGTGCCAGCAGTCAAGACGGGGATACGCAGTATTTT.

This clonotype showed up many times. The gene calls are TRBV5-1 and TRBJ2-7; TRBD2 might be the D (7 bases). This CDR3 spans 13 amino acids. V lost 0 bases and J 5 bases, leaving 9 bases between the germline ends. The germline V gene encodes CDR1 SGHRS and CDR2 YFSETQ. The chain's CDR3 is CASSLEGGNEQYF. In nucleotides, the CDR3 is TGCGCCAGCAGCTTGGAGGGGGGGAACGAGCAGTACTTC.

This clonotype showed up many times. The chain links TRBV5-1 to TRBJ1-5; 10 positions match TRBD1. The V and J ends lost 5 bases and 4 bases, in that order; junction bases with no gene match: 6. CDR1 SGHRS and CDR2 YFSETQ come from the germline V gene. There are 15 residues in the CDR3. The CDR3 DNA follows: TGCGCCAGCAGAGAGGGGACAGGGGAAAATCAGCCCCAGCATTTT. It codes for CASREGTGENQPQHF.

This chain uses TRBV20-1 with TRBJ2-3, with 7 bases aligning to TRBD1. Germline assignment: CDR1 DFQATT and CDR2 SNEGSKA (reference sequence). This CDR3 is built from 14 residues. Losses at the gene ends were 3 bases for V and 1 base for J; bases not matched to a gene: 4. The CDR3 reads CSARHRGGTDTQYF. The CDR3 DNA reads TGCAGTGCTAGGCACAGGGGTGGCACAGATACGCAGTATTTT.

This chain links TRBV27 with TRBJ2-7, with TRBD1 as a possible D gene (6 bases). The germline gives CDR1 MNHEY, CDR2 SMNVEV (reference sequence). V was pared by 4 bases and J by 2 bases, with 9 bases between. The CDR3 spans 13 residues. This CDR3 is CASSWDKTYEQYF. As DNA, the CDR3 is TGTGCCAGCAGTTGGGACAAAACCTACGAGCAGTACTTC.

The chain uses TRBV5-4 and TRBJ2-7; the D gene could be TRBD1 or TRBD2 (5 bases each). This CDR3 contains 12 residues. Germline V gene lookup returns CDR1 SGHNT and CDR2 YYREEE (reference sequence). Between the trimmed V and J ends, which lost 2 bases and 4 bases, there was a span of 7 bases. For the CDR3, the DNA is TGTGCCAGCAGCTTTGGGGGATACGAGCAGTACGTC. This sequence encodes CASSFGGYEQYV.

This chain links TRBV29-1 with TRBJ1-2; the D gene is possibly TRBD1 (6 bases). CDR3 length: 12 amino acids. V was cut by 4 bases and J by 3 bases, with 9 bases left in between. Germline values: CDR1 SQVTM, CDR2 ANQGSEA. The chain's CDR3 is CSVVGGDYGYTF. The CDR3 DNA sequence: TGCAGCGTTGTAGGGGGGGACTATGGCTACACCTTC.

The J gene is TRBJ1-5, the V gene TRBV20-1; D unresolved. The CDR3 runs to 12 residues. Per germline, CDR1 DFQATT and CDR2 SNEGSKA (reference sequence). V gave up 6 bases and J gave up 6 bases, with 12 bases separating them. The CDR3 sequence: CSANSQGQPQHF. In DNA form, the CDR3 reads TGCAGTGCAAACAGCCAAGGTCAGCCCCAGCATTTT.

This clonotype has just a few counts. The chain's CDR3 is CATRTGNEQYF. For the CDR3, the DNA is TGTGCCACCCGGACAGGGAACGAGCAGTACTTC. The genes are TRBV19 and TRBJ2-7, with 8 positions matching TRBD1. Germline lookup yields CDR1 LNHDA and CDR2 SQIVND (reference sequence). The CDR3 contains 11 residues. After removal of 10 bases from V and 5 bases from J, the junction contained 4 bases not matched to a gene.

The sample holds many counts of this clonotype. The V call is TRBV5-6, the J call TRBJ1-5; D is possibly TRBD1 (5 bases). Germline V gene sequence: CDR1 SGHDT, CDR2 YYEEEE. The CDR3 covers 14 residues. With 6 bases removed from V and 5 bases from J, the gap between germline ends came to 15 bases. In nucleotides, the CDR3 is TGTGCCAGCACCAATAGGGACTCCCATCAGCCCCAGCATTTT. The encoded protein is CASTNRDSHQPQHF.

There are a few counts of this clonotype. DNA of the CDR3: TGTGCCAGCAGTCAAACAGTAGCGGCACAAGAGACCCAGTACTTC. Protein: CASSQTVAAQETQYF. The V and J genes are TRBV9 and TRBJ2-5, with D possibly matching TRBD2 (6 bases). Germline V lookup: CDR1 SGDLS, CDR2 YYNGEE. The ends were cut back, 5 bases at V and 2 bases at J, with 16 bases in the middle. The CDR3 is 15 residues long.

This clonotype was found a few times. V and J are TRBV5-1 and TRBJ2-2; D not certain. This CDR3 has 12 amino acids. CDR1 is SGHRS, CDR2 YFSETQ, per germline. V lost 7 bases to trimming and J lost 3 bases, with 7 bases between them. The CDR3 DNA follows: TGCGCCAGCGGCCTTTACACCGGGGAGCTGTTTTTT. Amino acid sequence: CASGLYTGELFF.

CDR3 residues: CASRWGHSYEQYV. DNA for the CDR3: TGTGCCAGCAGGTGGGGACACTCCTACGAGCAGTACGTC. The chain recombines TRBV21-1 with TRBJ2-7; the table's D call of TRBD1 was not tested on the DNA. TRBV21-1 is a listed pseudogene. The CDR3 is 13 residues long.

This clonotype was seen a few times. The V call is TRBV12-3 or TRBV12-4, the J call TRBJ1-1; the D gene is possibly TRBD1 (5 bases). The CDR3 consists of 14 residues. V lost 3 bases and J 0 bases, leaving 8 bases between the germline ends. In DNA, the CDR3 is TGTGCCAGCAGTTTTAGGGGCTTGAACACTGAAGCTTTCTTT. This translates into CASSFRGLNTEAFF.

This clonotype was recorded a few times. The chain couples TRBV9 to TRBJ1-6; D is unclear. CDR3 length: 14 residues. Trimming stripped 3 bases from V and 10 bases from J, with 14 bases between. The germline CDR1 and CDR2 sequences are SGDLS and YYNGEE. Here the CDR3 DNA reads TGTGCCAGCAGCGCCACTGGGGAGGGCTCACCCCTCCACTTT. It specifies CASSATGEGSPLHF.

There are a few counts of this clonotype. The chain recombines TRBV7-9 with TRBJ2-6; weak D call: TRBD2 (6 bases). The CDR3 has 14 residues. Germline values: CDR1 SEHNR, CDR2 FQNEAQ (reference sequence). V gave up 5 bases and J gave up 1 base, with 6 bases separating them. The CDR3 bases are TGTGCCAGCAGCCGGGAGTCTGGGGCCAACGTCCTGACTTTC. Translating it yields CASSRESGANVLTF. The entire variable domain, with the rest obtained from reference TRBV7-9 and TRBJ2-6, is as follows: DTGVSQNPRHKITKRGQNVTFRCDPISEHNRLYWYRQTLGQGPEFLTYFQNEAQLEKSRLLSDRFSAERPKGSFSTLEIQRTEQGDSAMYLCASSRESGANVLTFGAGSRLTVL.